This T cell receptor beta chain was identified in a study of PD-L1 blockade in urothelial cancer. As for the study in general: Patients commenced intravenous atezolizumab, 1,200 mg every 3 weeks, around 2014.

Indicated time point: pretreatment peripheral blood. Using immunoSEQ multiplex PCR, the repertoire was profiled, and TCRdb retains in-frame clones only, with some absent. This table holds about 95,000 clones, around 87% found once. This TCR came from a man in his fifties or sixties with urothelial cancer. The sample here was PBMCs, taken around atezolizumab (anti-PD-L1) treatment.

The CDR3 protein is CASSARLWTGGDQPQHF. For the CDR3, the DNA is TGTGCCAGCAGTGCCCGACTTTGGACAGGGGGGGATCAGCCCCAGCATTTT. The V call is TRBV6-1, the J call TRBJ1-5; 10 positions agree with TRBD1. The CDR3 extends over 17 amino acids. CDR1 is MNHNS and CDR2 is SASEGT in the germline V gene. Trimming took 4 bases from V and 5 from J; bases not matched to a gene: 11.